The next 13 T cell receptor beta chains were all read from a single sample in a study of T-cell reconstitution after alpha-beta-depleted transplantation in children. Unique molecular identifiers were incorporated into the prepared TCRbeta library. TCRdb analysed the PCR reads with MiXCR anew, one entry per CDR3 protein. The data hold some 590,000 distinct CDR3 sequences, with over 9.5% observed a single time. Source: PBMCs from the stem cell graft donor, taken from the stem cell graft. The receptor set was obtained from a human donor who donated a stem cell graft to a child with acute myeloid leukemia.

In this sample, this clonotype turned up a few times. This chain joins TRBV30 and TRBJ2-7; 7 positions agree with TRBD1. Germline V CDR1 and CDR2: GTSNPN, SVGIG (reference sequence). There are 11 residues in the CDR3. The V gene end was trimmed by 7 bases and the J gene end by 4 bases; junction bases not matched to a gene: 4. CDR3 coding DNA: TGTGCCTCCGCCAGGGGGTACGAGCAGTACTTC. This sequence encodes CASARGYEQYF.

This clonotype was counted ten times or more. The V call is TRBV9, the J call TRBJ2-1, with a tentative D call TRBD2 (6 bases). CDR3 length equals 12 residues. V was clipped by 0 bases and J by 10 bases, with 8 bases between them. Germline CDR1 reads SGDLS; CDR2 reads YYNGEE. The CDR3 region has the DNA TGTGCCAGCAGCGTAGACCGGGGGGAGCAGTTCTTC. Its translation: CASSVDRGEQFF. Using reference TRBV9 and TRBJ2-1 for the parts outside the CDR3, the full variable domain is DSGVTQTPKHLITATGQRVTLRCSPRSGDLSVYWYQQSLDQGLQFLIQYYNGEERAKGNILERFSAQQFPDLHSELNLSSLELGDSALYFCASSVDRGEQFFGPGTRLTVL.

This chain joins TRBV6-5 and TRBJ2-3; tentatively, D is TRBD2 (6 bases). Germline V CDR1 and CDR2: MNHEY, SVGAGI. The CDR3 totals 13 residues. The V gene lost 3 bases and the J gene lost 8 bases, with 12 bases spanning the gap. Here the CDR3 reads CASSYHTSSTQYF. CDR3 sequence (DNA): TGTGCCAGCAGTTATCATACTAGCAGTACGCAGTATTTT.

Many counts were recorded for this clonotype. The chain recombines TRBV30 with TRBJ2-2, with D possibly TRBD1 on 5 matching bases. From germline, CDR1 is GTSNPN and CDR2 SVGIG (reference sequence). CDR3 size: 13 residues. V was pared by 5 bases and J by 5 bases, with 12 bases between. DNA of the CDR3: TGTGCCTGGTCCTCTCAGGGTACCGGGGAGCTGTTTTTT. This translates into CAWSSQGTGELFF.

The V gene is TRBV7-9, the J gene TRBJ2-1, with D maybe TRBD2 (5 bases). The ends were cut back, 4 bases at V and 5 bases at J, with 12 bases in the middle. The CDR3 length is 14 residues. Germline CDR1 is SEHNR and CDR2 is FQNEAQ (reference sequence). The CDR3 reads CASSWASRDNEQFF. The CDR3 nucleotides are TGTGCCAGCAGCTGGGCTAGCCGTGACAATGAGCAGTTCTTC.

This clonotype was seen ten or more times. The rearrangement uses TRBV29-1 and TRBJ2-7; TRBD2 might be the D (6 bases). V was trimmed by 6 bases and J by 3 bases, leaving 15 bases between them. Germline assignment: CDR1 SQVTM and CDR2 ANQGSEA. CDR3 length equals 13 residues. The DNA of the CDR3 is TGCAGCGTGGCCGACACGGGGGACTACGAGCAGTACTTC. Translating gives CSVADTGDYEQYF.

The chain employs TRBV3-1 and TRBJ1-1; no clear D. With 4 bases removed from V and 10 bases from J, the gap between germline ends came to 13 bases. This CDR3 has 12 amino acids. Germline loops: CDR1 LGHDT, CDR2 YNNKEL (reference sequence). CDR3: CASSPRGRGAFF. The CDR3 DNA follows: TGTGCCAGCAGCCCTCGTGGACGGGGAGCTTTCTTT.

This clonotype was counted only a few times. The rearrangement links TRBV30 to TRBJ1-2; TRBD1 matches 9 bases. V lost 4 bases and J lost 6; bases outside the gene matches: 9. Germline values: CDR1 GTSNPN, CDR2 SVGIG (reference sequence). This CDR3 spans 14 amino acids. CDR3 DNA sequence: TGTGCCTGGACCAAACTAACAGGGGGCCATGGCTACACCTTC. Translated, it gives CAWTKLTGGHGYTF.

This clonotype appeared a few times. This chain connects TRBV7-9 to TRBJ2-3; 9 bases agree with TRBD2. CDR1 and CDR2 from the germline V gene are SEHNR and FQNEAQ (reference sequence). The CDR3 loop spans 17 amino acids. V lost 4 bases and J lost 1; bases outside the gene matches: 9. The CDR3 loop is CASSSTEVAGGTDTQYF. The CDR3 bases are TGTGCCAGCAGCTCTACCGAGGTAGCGGGAGGCACAGATACGCAGTATTTT. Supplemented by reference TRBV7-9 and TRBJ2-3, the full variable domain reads DTGVSQNPRHKITKRGQNVTFRCDPISEHNRLYWYRQTLGQGPEFLTYFQNEAQLEKSRLLSDRFSAERPKGSFSTLEIQRTEQGDSAMYLCASSSTEVAGGTDTQYFGPGTRLTVL.

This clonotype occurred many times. Here the CDR3 reads CSAGARSYNEQFF. CDR3 in DNA: TGCAGTGCTGGGGCGAGATCCTACAATGAGCAGTTCTTC. The chain has TRBV20-1 and TRBJ2-1, with TRBD1 as a possible D gene (5 bases). In germline, CDR1 is DFQATT, CDR2 SNEGSKA (reference sequence). The CDR3 sequence is 13 residues long. V lost 5 bases and J 1 base, leaving 9 bases between the germline ends.

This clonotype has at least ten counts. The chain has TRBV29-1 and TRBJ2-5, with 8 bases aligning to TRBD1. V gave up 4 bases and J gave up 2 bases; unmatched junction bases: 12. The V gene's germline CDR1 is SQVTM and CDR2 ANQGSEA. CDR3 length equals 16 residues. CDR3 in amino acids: CSVARRGLQIQETQYF. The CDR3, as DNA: TGCAGCGTTGCGCGCAGGGGGCTACAAATTCAAGAGACCCAGTACTTC. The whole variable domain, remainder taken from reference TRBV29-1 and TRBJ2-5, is SAVISQKPSRDICQRGTSLTIQCQVDSQVTMMFWYRQQPGQSLTLIATANQGSEATYESGFVIDKFPISRPNLTFSTLTVSNMSPEDSSIYLCSVARRGLQIQETQYFGPGTRLLVL.

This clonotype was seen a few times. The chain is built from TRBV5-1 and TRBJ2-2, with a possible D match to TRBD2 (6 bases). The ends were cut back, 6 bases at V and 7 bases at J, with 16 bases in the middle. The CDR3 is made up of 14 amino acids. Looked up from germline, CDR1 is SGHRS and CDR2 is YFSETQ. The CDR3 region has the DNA TGCGCCAGCAAAACTTCCGGGGGAATCGGGGAGCTGTTTTTT. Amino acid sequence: CASKTSGGIGELFF.

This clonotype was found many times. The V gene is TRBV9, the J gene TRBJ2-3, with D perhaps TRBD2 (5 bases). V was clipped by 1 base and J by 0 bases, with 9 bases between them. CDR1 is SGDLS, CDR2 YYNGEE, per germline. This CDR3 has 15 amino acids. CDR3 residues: CASSVSSSSTDTQYF. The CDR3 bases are TGTGCCAGCAGCGTATCTAGCTCTAGCACAGATACGCAGTATTTT.